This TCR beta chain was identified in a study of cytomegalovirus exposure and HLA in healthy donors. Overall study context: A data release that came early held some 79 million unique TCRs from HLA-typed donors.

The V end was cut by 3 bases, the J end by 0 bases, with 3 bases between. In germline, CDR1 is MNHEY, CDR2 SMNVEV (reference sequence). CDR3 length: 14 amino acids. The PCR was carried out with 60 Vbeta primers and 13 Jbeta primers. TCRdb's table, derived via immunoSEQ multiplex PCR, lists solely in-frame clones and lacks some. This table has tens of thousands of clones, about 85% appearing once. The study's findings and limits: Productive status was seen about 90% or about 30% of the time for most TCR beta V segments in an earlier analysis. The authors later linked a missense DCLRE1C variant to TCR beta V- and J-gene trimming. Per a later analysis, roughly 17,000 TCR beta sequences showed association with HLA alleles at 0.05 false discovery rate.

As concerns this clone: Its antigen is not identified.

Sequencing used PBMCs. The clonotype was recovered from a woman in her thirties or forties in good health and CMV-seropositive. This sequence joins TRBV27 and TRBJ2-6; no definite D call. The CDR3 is CASSFSSGANVLTF. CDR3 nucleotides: TGTGCCAGCAGTTTCTCCTCTGGGGCCAACGTCCTGACTTTC.